This passage covers 6 T cell receptor beta chains from one sample sequenced in a study of blood T cell repertoires in COVID-19. Produced via immunoSEQ multiplex PCR; TCRdb's table is partial and in-frame only. This repertoire shows 200,000 to 250,000 clones, around four fifths found once; its top ten account for about 9%. Sequenced input: PBMCs or T cells enriched from blood (not recorded which). These receptors all come from a man in his forties or fifties who had recovered from COVID-19.

The rearrangement links TRBV24-1 to TRBJ2-1; TRBD2 aligns across 7 bases. J was trimmed by 7 bases and V by 3 bases; bases with no gene match: 8. This CDR3 has 15 amino acids. CDR1 and CDR2 from the germline V gene are KGHDR and SFDVKD. Here the CDR3 DNA reads TGTGCCACCAGTGATAACGGACTAGGGCGGAATGAGCAGTTCTTC. Amino acids: CATSDNGLGRNEQFF.

This chain joins TRBV5-6 and TRBJ1-2; a weak D match, TRBD1 (5 bases). The V gene lost 5 bases and the J gene lost 4 bases, with 15 bases spanning the gap. The germline V gene encodes CDR1 SGHDT and CDR2 YYEEEE. CDR3 length equals 14 residues. CDR3 in DNA: TGTGCCAGCAGTTTAGGGGCTCGTGGCTATGGCTACACCTTC. It specifies CASSLGARGYGYTF.

The rearrangement uses TRBV2 and TRBJ2-7; no firm D call. Per the germline V gene, CDR1 is SNHLY and CDR2 is FYNNEI. The CDR3 contains 13 residues. V was cut by 3 bases and J by 5 bases, with 11 bases left in between. CDR3: CASSDGPAHEQYF. The CDR3 region has the DNA TGTGCCAGCAGTGATGGGCCCGCCCACGAGCAGTACTTC.

This chain connects TRBV6-5 to TRBJ1-1; a weak D match, TRBD1 (6 bases). Between the trimmed V and J ends, which lost 6 bases and 7 bases, there was a span of 15 bases. This CDR3 contains 13 residues. Germline lookup yields CDR1 MNHEY and CDR2 SVGAGI. CDR3 amino acids: CASSPTGTSEAFF. CDR3 nucleotides: TGTGCCAGCAGCCCCACAGGGACGAGTGAAGCTTTCTTT.

V is TRBV20-1 and J is TRBJ1-2; D is unclear. V lost 3 bases, J lost 7 bases, and 15 bases lay in between. The CDR3 is made up of 13 amino acids. Germline V CDR1 and CDR2: DFQATT, SNEGSKA (reference sequence). CDR3 region: CSASRRGGFGYTF. CDR3 coding DNA: TGCAGTGCTAGTCGTCGAGGAGGGTTTGGCTACACCTTC.

CDR3 nucleotide sequence: TGCAGCGTCGGGGGTGTCGTGGGTGAGCAGTTCTTC. Protein: CSVGGVVGEQFF. The J gene is TRBJ2-1, the V gene TRBV29-1; the D gene is possibly TRBD2 (6 bases). CDR1 and CDR2 from the germline V gene are SQVTM and ANQGSEA. V was pared by 6 bases and J by 9 bases, with 15 bases between. There are 12 residues in the CDR3.